The clone carrying this TCR beta chain was recorded a few times. TCRdb reprocessed the 5' RACE reads with MiXCR, giving one entry per CDR3 protein. Of 75,000 to 90,000 distinct CDR3 sequences in the sample, roughly 5.7% are singletons; the top ten hold about 7.8%. The source of the sample is a study of early T cells in non-severe SARS-CoV-2 infection. As for the study in general: The authors sequenced bulk RNA from unsorted whole blood, leaving chains unpaired.

V lost 5 bases, J lost 5 bases, and 12 bases stayed unmatched. This CDR3 comprises 18 residues. Germline V gene data show CDR1 as SGHVS and CDR2 as FQNEAQ. Specimen: whole blood. This receptor was identified in an adult who was a healthcare worker with PCR-confirmed SARS-CoV-2 infection or an uninfected control (not recorded which). The V and J genes are TRBV7-8 and TRBJ2-3, with 14 bases that match TRBD2. The CDR3 DNA sequence: TGTGCCAGCAGCGCTCATCGACTAGCGGGAGGGCGGTTAGATACGCAGTATTTT. It is translated as CASSAHRLAGGRLDTQYF.